This T cell receptor (beta chain) was recorded in a study of CD8 T cells in Susac syndrome. Whole-study findings and limits: In its TCR sequencing and HLA analysis, the study acknowledged that the number of individuals was relatively small.

Trimming shortened V by 2 bases and J by 0 bases, and 7 bases separated the two germline ends. The germline V gene encodes CDR1 SGHTA and CDR2 FQGNSA. The CDR3 runs to 14 residues. The RNA input was roughly 0.45 to 1 ug, and it was reverse transcribed with random hexamers. With immunoSEQ multiplex PCR, TCR beta CDR3 was amplified across 54 Vbeta and 13 Jbeta. TCRdb ran MiXCR on the immunoSEQ multiplex PCR reads and lists one entry per CDR3 protein. In the table there are approximately 150,000 distinct CDR3 sequences, approximately 95% of which are singletons. Concerning this clonotype: Its antigen remains unidentified.

Sequencing of TCR beta was undertaken in CD8+ and CD4+ T cells derived from blood. TEMRA cells were FACS-enriched, and CD8+ and CD4+ T cells were isolated negatively. The specimen was CD4+ T cells from PBMCs. The sequence derives from a human donor with multiple sclerosis. The gene calls are TRBV7-2 and TRBJ1-2; tentatively, D is TRBD1 (6 bases). This chain's CDR3 is CASSLRDTNYGYTF. The CDR3 bases are TGTGCCAGCAGCTTACGGGACACTAACTATGGCTACACCTTC.